This T cell receptor (beta chain) was recorded in a study of T cell responses to AZD1222 COVID-19 vaccine. The data were produced by immunoSEQ multiplex PCR, yet TCRdb's version contains in-frame clones alone and is incomplete. The sample consists of about 180,000 clones, 85% to 95% of them appearing once. With V trimmed by 3 bases and J by 6 bases, 14 bases remained unmatched. The germline V gene encodes CDR1 SGHDN and CDR2 FVKESK. The CDR3 is 17 residues long. The V gene is TRBV14, the J gene TRBJ2-1, with TRBD2 matching 7 bases. The input for sequencing was peripheral blood, taken 28 days after the second dose of the MenACWY control vaccine. This TCR came from an adult who received the MenACWY meningococcal vaccine as a control. The DNA of the CDR3 is TGTGCCAGCAGCCAGCTTCCCTTCCCCTCGGGGGGCAATGAGCAGTTCTTC. Translated: CASSQLPFPSGGNEQFF.